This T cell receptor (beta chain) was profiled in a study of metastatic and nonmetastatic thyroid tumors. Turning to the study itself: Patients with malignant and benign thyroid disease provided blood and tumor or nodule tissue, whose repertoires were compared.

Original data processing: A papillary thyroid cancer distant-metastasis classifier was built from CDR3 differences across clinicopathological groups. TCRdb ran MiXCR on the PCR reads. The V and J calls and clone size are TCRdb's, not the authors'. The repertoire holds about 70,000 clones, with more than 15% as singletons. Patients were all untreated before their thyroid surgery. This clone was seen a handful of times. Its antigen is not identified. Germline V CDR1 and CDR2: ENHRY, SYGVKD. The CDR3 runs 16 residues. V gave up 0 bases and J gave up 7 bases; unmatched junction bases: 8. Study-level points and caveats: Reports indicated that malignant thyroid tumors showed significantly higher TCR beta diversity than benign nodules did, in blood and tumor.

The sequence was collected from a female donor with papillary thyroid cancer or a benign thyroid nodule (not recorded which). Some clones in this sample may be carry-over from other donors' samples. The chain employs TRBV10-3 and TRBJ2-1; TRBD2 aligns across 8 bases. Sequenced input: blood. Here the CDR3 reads CAISESVIAGRNEQFF. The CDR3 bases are TGTGCCATCAGTGAGTCCGTAATAGCGGGAAGAAATGAGCAGTTCTTC.